The entry below describes one T cell receptor beta chain. This clonotype was detected only a few times. The antigen this receptor binds is unknown. No much larger clone exists at a distance of one base, and base qualities are not known. This sample was included in a study of T cell repertoires in cytomegalovirus infection (dated by TCRdb to between 2018 and 2021). Study-level background: Donor HLA type was relevant to the analysis, because carriage of CMV infection together with the matching HLA type was indicated by public TCR beta signatures. Paper-wide results and their limitations: Carriers of CMV infection plus the relevant HLA type were discriminated by the cumulative frequency of public TCR beta family members in the study cohort and in an independent approximately 340-donor cohort. The ex vivo response was dominated by HLA-C-restricted CMV-specific TCR beta clonotypes, and the single most frequent clonotype in two of eight donors was supplied by these HLA-C-restricted clonotypes.

Sequencing used an Illumina HiSeq 1500. The public sequencing data were trimmed at Q25 with fastp and processed into clonotypes with MiXCR by TCRdb, which kept only in-frame beta chains. Each entry is one CDR3 protein sequence, shown with its most common DNA and genes. The sample includes tens of thousands of distinct CDR3 sequences, with 3.5% to 4% observed a single time. 20% to 25% of the sample comes from the top ten. CDR1 MDHEN and CDR2 SYDVKM are derived from the germline V gene. Trimming removed 5 bases from V and 0 bases from J, leaving 13 bases between the germline ends. Measured from the cysteine to the phenylalanine, the CDR3 is 15 residues long. Only the CDR3 DNA is retained, 45 bases long and in frame from the first base.

The material sequenced was PBMCs. This TCR came from a human donor in good health (CMV status not recorded). Some clones in this sample may be carry-over from other donors' samples. The receptor chain draws on TRBV28 and TRBJ1-2, with TRBD1 tentatively as D gene (6 bases match). The CDR3 protein: CASSPGAAANYGYTF. The nucleotides read TGTGCCAGCAGTCCAGGGGCGGCCGCTAACTATGGCTACACCTTC.